This T cell receptor beta chain appears in the sequencing data of a study of T cells expressing NK-cell markers. Study context: Sorted CD3+CD56-NKG2C+, CD3+CD56+NKG2C- and CD3+CD56+NKG2C+ T cells were the source of the TCR beta repertoires. In the group of eight sequenced donors, seven were HCMV-seropositive and one was seronegative.

CDR1 and CDR2 (germline): LGHDT, YNNKEL (reference sequence). This CDR3 is 16 amino acids long. A 5'RACE template switching approach incorporating UMIs was used to make TCR beta cDNA. TCRdb reanalyzed the 5' RACE reads and collapses them to one entry per CDR3 protein, without DNA. The sample data list roughly 380,000 distinct CDR3 sequences. V usage is TRBV3-1 and J usage is TRBJ2-1; the D call from TCRdb, TRBD2, cannot be confirmed without DNA. The sequence came from a man aged 18-69 years in good health. Input material: blood T cells: a sorted CD56 or NKG2C T cell subset, CD4+ or CD8+ T cells, or bulk PBMC T cells (not recorded which). The CDR3 spells CASSLLEGGGDNEQFF.